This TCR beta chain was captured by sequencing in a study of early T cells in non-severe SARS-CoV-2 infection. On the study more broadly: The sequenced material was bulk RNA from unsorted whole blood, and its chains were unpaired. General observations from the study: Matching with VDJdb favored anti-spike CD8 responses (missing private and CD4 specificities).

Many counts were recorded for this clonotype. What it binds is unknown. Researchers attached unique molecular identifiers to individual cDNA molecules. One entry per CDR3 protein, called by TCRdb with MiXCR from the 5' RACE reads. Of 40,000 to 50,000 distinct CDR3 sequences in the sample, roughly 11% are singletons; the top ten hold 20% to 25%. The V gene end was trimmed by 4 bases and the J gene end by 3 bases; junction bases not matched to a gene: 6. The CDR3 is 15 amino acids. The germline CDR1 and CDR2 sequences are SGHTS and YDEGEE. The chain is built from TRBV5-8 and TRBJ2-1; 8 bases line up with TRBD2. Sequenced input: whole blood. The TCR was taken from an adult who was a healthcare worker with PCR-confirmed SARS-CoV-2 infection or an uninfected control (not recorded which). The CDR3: CASSLGTSFYNEQFF. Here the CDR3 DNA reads TGTGCCAGCAGCCTGGGGACTAGTTTCTACAATGAGCAGTTCTTC. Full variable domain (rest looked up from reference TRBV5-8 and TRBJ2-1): EAGVTQSPTHLIKTRGQQATLRCSPISGHTSVYWYQQALGLGLQFLLWYDEGEERNRGNFPPRFSGRQFPNYSSELNVNALELEDSALYLCASSLGTSFYNEQFFGPGTRLTVL.